The source of this T cell receptor beta chain is a study of cytomegalovirus exposure and HLA in healthy donors. A remark on this clone: Compared with germline, one end of the junction differs, possibly owing to a read error.

Germline-derived CDR1 and CDR2 are DFQATT and SNEGSKA (reference sequence). CDR3 length: 11 residues. Here immunoSEQ multiplex PCR was the method, and the copy in TCRdb shows in-frame clones only, minus some. Counted here are roughly 49,000 clones, about 94% occurring once; the ten biggest clones make up 7.8%. This receptor was identified in a woman between 18 and 29 years old in good health and CMV-seropositive. Sequencing used PBMCs. The gene calls are TRBV20-1 and TRBJ2-1, with TRBD2 matching over 8 bases. This chain's CDR3 is CSARGGTRQFF. The CDR3 coding sequence is TGCAGTGCCAGAGGGGGGACTAGACAGTTCTTC.